Listed below are T cell receptor beta chains from one sample, sequenced in a study of cytomegalovirus exposure and HLA in healthy donors. The protocol was immunoSEQ multiplex PCR, while the TCRdb copy is restricted to in-frame clones and leaves out a portion. The sample yields about 160,000 clones, 75% seen once. The sample consisted of PBMCs. These receptor sequences come from a female donor in good health and CMV-seronegative. CDR3s include the opening cysteine and the closing phenylalanine or tryptophan. Each record gives: D gene, clone size, J gene, V gene, CDR3 protein, CDR3 DNA. A D gene is named only where the DNA matches it firmly. Clone size appears in some rows only: once, few, many, or a class for an expanded clone.

d_gene: TRBD2
abundance: few
j_gene: TRBJ2-2
v_gene: TRBV28
CDR3aa: CASRQAGTSLTGELFF
CDR3nt: TGTGCCAGCAGACAGGCCGGGACTAGCCTCACCGGGGAGCTGTTTTTT

d_gene: TRBD2
abundance: -
j_gene: TRBJ2-1
v_gene: TRBV11-2
CDR3aa: CASSLLGEGPNEQFF
CDR3nt: TGTGCCAGCAGCTTATTAGGGGAGGGCCCAAATGAGCAGTTCTTC

d_gene: -
abundance: -
j_gene: TRBJ1-5
v_gene: TRBV28
CDR3aa: CASSPQPTGLDNQPQHF
CDR3nt: TGTGCCAGCAGCCCTCAACCTACAGGGTTGGACAATCAGCCCCAGCATTTT

d_gene: TRBD1
abundance: once
j_gene: TRBJ1-1
v_gene: TRBV6-5
CDR3aa: CASRRQGSAMDAFF
CDR3nt: TGTGCCAGCAGACGACAGGGGAGCGCGATGGATGCTTTCTTT

d_gene: TRBD1
abundance: -
j_gene: TRBJ1-1
v_gene: TRBV2
CDR3aa: CASSEQGALLEAFF
CDR3nt: TGTGCCAGCAGTGAACAGGGGGCATTGCTTGAAGCTTTCTTT

d_gene: TRBD2
abundance: -
j_gene: TRBJ2-1
v_gene: TRBV7-3
CDR3aa: CASSLEGTSGNEQFF
CDR3nt: TGTGCCAGCAGCTTAGAGGGGACTAGCGGCAATGAGCAGTTCTTC

d_gene: TRBD2
abundance: -
j_gene: TRBJ2-1
v_gene: TRBV2
CDR3aa: CASSESGGVVWFF
CDR3nt: TGTGCCAGCAGTGAAAGTGGGGGGGTTGTGTGGTTCTTC

d_gene: -
abundance: -
j_gene: TRBJ1-1
v_gene: TRBV19
CDR3aa: CASSFPTEMNTEAFF
CDR3nt: TGTGCCAGTAGTTTCCCGACAGAGATGAACACTGAAGCTTTCTTT

d_gene: TRBD1
abundance: -
j_gene: TRBJ2-7
v_gene: TRBV28
CDR3aa: CASSLGPQGVYEQYF
CDR3nt: TGTGCCAGCAGTTTGGGGCCCCAGGGGGTATACGAGCAGTACTTC

d_gene: TRBD1
abundance: few
j_gene: TRBJ2-5
v_gene: TRBV6-5
CDR3aa: CASRSGQGGTQYF
CDR3nt: TGTGCCAGCAGATCCGGACAGGGGGGGACCCAGTACTTC

d_gene: TRBD1
abundance: -
j_gene: TRBJ2-5
v_gene: TRBV15
CDR3aa: CATSGRTGALQEAQYF
CDR3nt: TGTGCCACCAGCGGTCGGACAGGGGCCTTACAAGAGGCCCAGTACTTC

d_gene: TRBD2
abundance: -
j_gene: TRBJ2-6
v_gene: TRBV28
CDR3aa: CASRPGGAAGANVLTF
CDR3nt: TGTGCCAGTCGTCCCGGGGGGGCGGCGGGGGCCAACGTCCTGACTTTC

d_gene: -
abundance: -
j_gene: TRBJ2-7
v_gene: TRBV4-3
CDR3aa: CASSLAGSGSDYEQYF
CDR3nt: TGCGCCAGCAGCCTCGCAGGCTCGGGGAGCGACTACGAGCAGTACTTC

d_gene: TRBD1
abundance: -
j_gene: TRBJ2-3
v_gene: TRBV19
CDR3aa: CASSLRDRGRRTDTQYF
CDR3nt: TGTGCCAGTAGTCTCCGGGACAGGGGGCGTAGAACAGATACGCAGTATTTT

d_gene: TRBD1
abundance: -
j_gene: TRBJ2-2
v_gene: TRBV10-1
CDR3aa: CASPGTGMETGELFF
CDR3nt: TGCGCCAGCCCGGGGACAGGGATGGAGACCGGGGAGCTGTTTTTT

d_gene: TRBD1
abundance: -
j_gene: TRBJ2-7
v_gene: TRBV7-8
CDR3aa: CASSSERDRAYEQYF
CDR3nt: TGTGCCAGCAGCTCGGAGCGGGACAGGGCCTACGAGCAGTACTTC

d_gene: -
abundance: -
j_gene: TRBJ1-2
v_gene: TRBV30
CDR3aa: CAWSSRSAYGYTF
CDR3nt: TGTGCCTGGAGTTCTAGGTCAGCCTATGGCTACACCTTC

d_gene: TRBD1
abundance: -
j_gene: TRBJ2-1
v_gene: TRBV19
CDR3aa: CASSTDRTGSKYNEQFF
CDR3nt: TGTGCCAGTAGTACAGACCGGACAGGGTCGAAATACAATGAGCAGTTCTTC

d_gene: -
abundance: -
j_gene: TRBJ2-7
v_gene: TRBV27
CDR3aa: CASSPPGQGAYEQYF
CDR3nt: TGTGCCAGCAGTCCACCGGGACAAGGGGCCTACGAGCAGTACTTC

d_gene: TRBD1
abundance: -
j_gene: TRBJ1-2
v_gene: TRBV6-1
CDR3aa: CASSVRDSAYGYTF
CDR3nt: TGTGCCAGCAGTGTACGGGACAGCGCCTATGGCTACACCTTC

d_gene: TRBD2
abundance: -
j_gene: TRBJ2-7
v_gene: TRBV28
CDR3aa: CASSLGTSGTYEQYF
CDR3nt: TGTGCCAGCAGTTTGGGGACTAGCGGAACATACGAGCAGTACTTC

d_gene: -
abundance: few
j_gene: TRBJ2-3
v_gene: TRBV9
CDR3aa: CASSVDPGPSTDTQYF
CDR3nt: TGTGCCAGCAGCGTAGACCCAGGGCCTAGCACAGATACGCAGTATTTT

d_gene: TRBD1
abundance: -
j_gene: TRBJ2-7
v_gene: TRBV2
CDR3aa: CATRQGEYEQYF
CDR3nt: TGTGCCACTAGACAGGGGGAATATGAGCAGTACTTC

d_gene: -
abundance: -
j_gene: TRBJ2-7
v_gene: TRBV18
CDR3aa: CASSPQQTTYEQYF
CDR3nt: TGTGCCAGCTCACCACAACAGACTACCTACGAGCAGTACTTC

d_gene: TRBD1
abundance: -
j_gene: TRBJ1-5
v_gene: TRBV18
CDR3aa: CASSAPGGRNQPQHF
CDR3nt: TGTGCCAGCTCAGCCCCAGGGGGTAGAAATCAGCCCCAGCATTTT

d_gene: TRBD1
abundance: -
j_gene: TRBJ2-3
v_gene: TRBV6-5
CDR3aa: CASSYYDGTGTDTQYF
CDR3nt: TGTGCCAGCAGTTACTACGACGGGACAGGGACAGATACGCAGTATTTT

d_gene: -
abundance: -
j_gene: TRBJ1-4
v_gene: TRBV5-5
CDR3aa: CASTPGWGNEKLFF
CDR3nt: TGTGCCAGCACCCCAGGGTGGGGAAATGAAAAACTGTTTTTT

d_gene: TRBD1
abundance: -
j_gene: TRBJ2-7
v_gene: TRBV5-5
CDR3aa: CASSPGQGISYEQYF
CDR3nt: TGTGCCAGCAGTCCGGGACAGGGAATATCGTACGAGCAGTACTTC

d_gene: -
abundance: -
j_gene: TRBJ1-5
v_gene: TRBV19
CDR3aa: CASSVDSRYSNQPQHF
CDR3nt: TGTGCCAGTAGTGTGGACAGTAGATATAGCAATCAGCCCCAGCATTTT

d_gene: -
abundance: -
j_gene: TRBJ2-3
v_gene: TRBV9
CDR3aa: CASSVAQRQTDTQYF
CDR3nt: TGTGCCAGCAGCGTAGCCCAGCGGCAGACAGATACGCAGTATTTT